This TCR beta chain was profiled in a study of T cell changes during pregnancy in multiple sclerosis. The method was immunoSEQ multiplex PCR; TCRdb's version includes in-frame clones alone and lacks a portion of them. This table holds approximately 40,000 clones, 92% found once. Germline CDR1 SGHAT, CDR2 FQNNGV. V lost 1 base and J lost 8, with 2 bases in between. The CDR3 runs 11 residues. The source is a female donor with multiple sclerosis, enrolled in a pregnancy study. The chain employs TRBV11-2 and TRBJ2-2; D remains unclear. The sequencing here drew on CD4+ T cells from peripheral blood mononuclear cells, taken in the third trimester of pregnancy. The CDR3 DNA reads as TGTGCCAGCAGCTTAGCGGGGGAGCTGTTTTTT. It encodes CASSLAGELFF.